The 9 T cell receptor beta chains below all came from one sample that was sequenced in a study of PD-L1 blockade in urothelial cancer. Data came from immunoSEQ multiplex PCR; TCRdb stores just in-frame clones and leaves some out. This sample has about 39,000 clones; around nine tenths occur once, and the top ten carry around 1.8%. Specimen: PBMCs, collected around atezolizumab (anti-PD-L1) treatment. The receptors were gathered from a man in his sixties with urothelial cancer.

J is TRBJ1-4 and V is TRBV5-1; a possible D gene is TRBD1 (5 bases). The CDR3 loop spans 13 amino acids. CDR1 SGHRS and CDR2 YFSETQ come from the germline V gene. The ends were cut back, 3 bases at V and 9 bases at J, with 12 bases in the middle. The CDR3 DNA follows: TGCGCCAGCAGCTCGAGTAAGGACAAAAAACTGTTTTTT. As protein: CASSSSKDKKLFF.

DNA for the CDR3: TGTGCCAGCAGGCTACAGGGGGTACAGCCCCAGCATTTT. It translates to CASRLQGVQPQHF. This chain joins TRBV28 and TRBJ1-5; 8 positions match TRBD1. V shed 6 bases, J shed 7 bases, and the junction held 5 bases outside the gene matches. CDR1 and CDR2 (germline): MDHEN, SYDVKM. CDR3 size: 13 residues.

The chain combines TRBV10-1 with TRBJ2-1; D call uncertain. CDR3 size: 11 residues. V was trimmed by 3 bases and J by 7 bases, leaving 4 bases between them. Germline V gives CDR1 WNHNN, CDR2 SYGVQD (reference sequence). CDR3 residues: CASSDGNEQFF. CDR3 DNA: TGCGCCAGCAGTGACGGGAATGAGCAGTTCTTC.

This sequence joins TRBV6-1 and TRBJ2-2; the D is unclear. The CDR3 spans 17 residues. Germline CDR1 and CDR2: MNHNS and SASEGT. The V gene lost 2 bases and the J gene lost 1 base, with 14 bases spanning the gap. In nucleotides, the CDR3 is TGTGCCAGCAGTGAATGGTCCAAGTCAGTGAACACCGGGGAGCTGTTTTTT. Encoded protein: CASSEWSKSVNTGELFF.

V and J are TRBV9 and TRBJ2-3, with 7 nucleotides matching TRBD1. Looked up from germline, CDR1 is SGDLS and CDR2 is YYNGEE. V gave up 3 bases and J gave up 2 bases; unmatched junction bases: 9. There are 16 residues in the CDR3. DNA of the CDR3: TGTGCCAGCAGCGAGTCAGGGGGACAGATCACAGATACGCAGTATTTT. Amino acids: CASSESGGQITDTQYF.

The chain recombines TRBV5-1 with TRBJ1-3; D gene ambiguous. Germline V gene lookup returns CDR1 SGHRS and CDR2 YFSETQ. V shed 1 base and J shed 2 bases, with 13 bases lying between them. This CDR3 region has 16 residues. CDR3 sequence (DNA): TGCGCCAGCAGCTTGTACTCAGGAGGTACTGGAAACACCATATATTTT. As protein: CASSLYSGGTGNTIYF.

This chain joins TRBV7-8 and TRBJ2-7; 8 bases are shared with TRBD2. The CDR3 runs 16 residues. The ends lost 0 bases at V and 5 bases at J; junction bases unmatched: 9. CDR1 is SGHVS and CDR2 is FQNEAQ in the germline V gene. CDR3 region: CASSLAPGTRLDEQYF. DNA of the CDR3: TGTGCCAGCAGCTTAGCCCCCGGGACTAGGTTGGACGAGCAGTACTTC.

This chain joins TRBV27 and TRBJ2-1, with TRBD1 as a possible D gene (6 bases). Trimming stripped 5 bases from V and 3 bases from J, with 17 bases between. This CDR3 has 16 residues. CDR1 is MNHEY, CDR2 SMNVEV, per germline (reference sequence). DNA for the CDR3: TGTGCCAGCAGTGCTCCGGCGGCAGGGGACTACAATGAGCAGTTCTTC. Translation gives CASSAPAAGDYNEQFF.

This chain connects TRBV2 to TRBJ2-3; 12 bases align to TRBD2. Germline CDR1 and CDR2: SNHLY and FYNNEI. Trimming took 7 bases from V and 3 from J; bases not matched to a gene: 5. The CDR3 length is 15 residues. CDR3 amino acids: CASIRLAGETDTQYF. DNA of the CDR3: TGTGCCAGCATTAGACTAGCGGGGGAAACAGATACGCAGTATTTT.